This TCR beta chain was retrieved from a study of cytomegalovirus exposure and HLA in healthy donors. TCRdb's copy holds only in-frame clones and misses some; the assay was immunoSEQ multiplex PCR. The profile covers 150,000 to 200,000 clones, with approximately 89% appearing a single time and 10% to 13% taken by the ten largest. This clonotype was obtained from a woman aged 18-35 years in good health and CMV-seropositive. Material for sequencing was PBMCs.

This CDR3 reads CASSPRHYETYEQYF. As DNA, the CDR3 is TGTGCCAGCAGCCCCCGTCATTATGAGACCTACGAGCAGTACTTC. The chain links TRBV9 to TRBJ2-7; D is unresolved. V lost 4 bases, J lost 2 bases, and 16 bases lay in between. Germline values: CDR1 SGDLS, CDR2 YYNGEE. The CDR3 contains 15 residues.